This T cell receptor beta chain stems from a study of vaccination effects on CD4 cells after COVID-19. A word on this clone: Its specificity is not known.

The CDR3 runs 13 residues. J lost 7 bases, V lost 5 bases, and 5 bases had no gene match. TCRdb's copy holds only in-frame clones and misses some; the assay was immunoSEQ multiplex PCR. There are roughly 65,000 clones in the sample; roughly three quarters occur only once, and 2.5% to 3% lies in the top ten. Expansion of antigen-specific CD4+ T cells with viral peptide pools was carried out by the ViraFEST assay before sequencing. Culture proceeded for 10 days, and CD4+ T cells were then isolated. People in the vaccine group had not been infected with SARS-CoV-2 before, and their nucleocapsid antibodies were negative. Half the medium was swapped for IL-2 medium on days 3 and 7.

The V call is TRBV12-3 or TRBV12-4, the J call TRBJ2-1, with 7 bases aligning to TRBD2. The TCR comes from a human donor who received a COVID-19 vaccine. Material: CD4+ T cells from PBMCs cultured with HCoV-NL63 spike peptides, obtained before COVID-19 vaccination. This CDR3 is CASSPGRGNEQFF. CDR3 DNA sequence: TGTGCCAGCAGTCCTGGGCGGGGGAATGAGCAGTTCTTC.